This TCR beta chain was identified in a study of blood T cell repertoires in COVID-19. This CDR3 contains 14 residues. V lost 2 bases, J lost 4 bases, and 5 bases stayed unmatched. Germline CDR1 and CDR2: SGHRS and YFSETQ. TCRdb keeps only in-frame clones here, not all; method: immunoSEQ multiplex PCR. The data contain 150,000 to 200,000 clones, 60% to 85% of them singletons. The sample consisted of peripheral blood. V gene TRBV5-1 combines with J gene TRBJ2-7; TRBD1 agrees at 8 bases. The receptor comes from a man between 60 and 70 years old with active or convalescent COVID-19. The CDR3 bases are TGCGCCAGCAGCTTTCAGGGGGCTGGATACGAGCAGTACTTC. It translates to CASSFQGAGYEQYF.